This note documents a single TCR beta chain sequence. Germline and junction disagree at one end, which may indicate a read error. Germline CDR1 is SSHAT and CDR2 is FNYEAQ (reference sequence). This CDR3 spans 16 amino acids. TCR beta chains were sequenced at survey level with immunoSEQ. Measured with immunoSEQ multiplex PCR; TCRdb has only the in-frame clones, and not every one. The table has nearly 70,000 clones, about 94% seen once. The receptor comes from a man aged 40-50 years with rheumatoid arthritis. The rearrangement joins TRBV7-7 to TRBJ2-3; no reliable D call. Sequencing was done on a sample of PBMCs. Here the CDR3 reads CASSKGAGSSTDTQYF. CDR3 in DNA: TGTGCTAGCAGCAAAGGAGCAGGTTCTAGCACAGATACGCAGTATTTT.